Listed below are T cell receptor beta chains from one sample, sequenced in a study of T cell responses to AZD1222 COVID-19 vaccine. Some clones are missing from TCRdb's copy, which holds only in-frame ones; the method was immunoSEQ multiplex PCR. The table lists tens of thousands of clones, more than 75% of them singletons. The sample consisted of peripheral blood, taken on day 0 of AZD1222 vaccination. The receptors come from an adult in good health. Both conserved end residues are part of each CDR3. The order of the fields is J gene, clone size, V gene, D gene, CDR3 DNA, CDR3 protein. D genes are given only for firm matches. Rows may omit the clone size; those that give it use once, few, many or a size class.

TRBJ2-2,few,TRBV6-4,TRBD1,TGTGCCAGCAGAGAAACAGGGGTCGGGGAGCTGTTTTTT,CASRETGVGELFF
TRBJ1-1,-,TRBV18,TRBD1,TGTGCCAGCTCACCACTTAAGGACAGGCTCACTGAAGCTTTCTTT,CASSPLKDRLTEAFF
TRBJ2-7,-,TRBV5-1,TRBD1,TGCGCCAGCAGCTCCGGACAGGGTGGGACCTACGAGCAGTACTTC,CASSSGQGGTYEQYF
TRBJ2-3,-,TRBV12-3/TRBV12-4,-,TGTGCCAGCAGTTTACGCGGATCAGATACGCAGTATTTT,CASSLRGSDTQYF
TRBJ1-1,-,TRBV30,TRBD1,TGTGCCTGGAGTCCGACAGGGGGTAACACTGAAGCTTTCTTT,CAWSPTGGNTEAFF
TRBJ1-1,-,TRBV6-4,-,TGTGCCAGCAGTCTTACAGTGAACACTGAAGCTTTCTTT,CASSLTVNTEAFF
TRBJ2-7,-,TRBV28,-,TGTGCCAGCACCCCGGCAGGGAACTACGAGCAGTACTTC,CASTPAGNYEQYF
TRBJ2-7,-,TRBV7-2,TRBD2,TGTGCCAGCAGTTTCGTGGGGGAGGGGATATACGAGCAGTACTTC,CASSFVGEGIYEQYF
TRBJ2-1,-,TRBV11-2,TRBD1,TGTGCCAGCAGCTTAGGCCGGGACAGGGTTATGAATGAGCAGTTCTTC,CASSLGRDRVMNEQFF
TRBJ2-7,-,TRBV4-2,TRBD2,TGTGCCAGCAGCCAAGATCCGGGAGGGACCTACGAGCAGTACTTC,CASSQDPGGTYEQYF
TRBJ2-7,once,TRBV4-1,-,TGCGCCAGCAGCCAGACTAGTGGCTACGAGCAGTACTTC,CASSQTSGYEQYF
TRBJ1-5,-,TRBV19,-,TGTGCCAGTAGCATAAGGGATTCCAATCAGCCCCAGCATTTT,CASSIRDSNQPQHF
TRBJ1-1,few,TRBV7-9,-,TGTGCCAGCAGCCTTAGCTCGTCGAACACTGAAGCTTTCTTT,CASSLSSSNTEAFF
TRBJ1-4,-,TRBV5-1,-,TGCGCCAGCAGCTTGGTGGGATCTAATGAAAAACTGTTTTTT,CASSLVGSNEKLFF
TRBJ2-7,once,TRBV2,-,TGTGCCAGCAGTCCCCAAGTGACAGGTTCCTACGAGCAGTACTTC,CASSPQVTGSYEQYF
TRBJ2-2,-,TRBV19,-,TGTGCCAGTAGTAGGTCCTCTTTGAGCCCGAACACCGGGGAGCTGTTTTTT,CASSRSSLSPNTGELFF
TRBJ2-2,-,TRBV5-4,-,TGTGCCAGCAGCTTGGTTGTCGTTGGGGGCCCCGGGGAGCTGTTTTTT,CASSLVVVGGPGELFF
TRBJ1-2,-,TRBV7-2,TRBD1,TGTGCCAGCAGCTTAGCGAGGGGACAGGGGGCTTATGGCTACACCTTC,CASSLARGQGAYGYTF
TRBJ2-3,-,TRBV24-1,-,TGTGCCACCTCGAGGGCGGGGAGCACAGATACGCAGTATTTT,CATSRAGSTDTQYF
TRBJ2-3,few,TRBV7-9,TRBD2,TGTGCCAGCAGCTTAGTGGGCCTAGCGGGTACAGATACGCAGTATTTT,CASSLVGLAGTDTQYF
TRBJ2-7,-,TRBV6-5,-,TGTGCCAGCAGTTACGCCGGGACGGAATACGAGCAGTACTTC,CASSYAGTEYEQYF
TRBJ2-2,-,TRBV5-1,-,TGCGCCAGCAGCTTACAGGGTCGGAATCCCGGGGAGCTGTTTTTT,CASSLQGRNPGELFF
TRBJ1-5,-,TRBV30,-,TGTGCCTGGAGCCCTAACTTAAATCAGCCCCAGCATTTT,CAWSPNLNQPQHF
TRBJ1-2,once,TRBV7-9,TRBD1,TGTGCCAGCAGCTTAGAGGGGGGACAGTCCTATGGCTACACCTTC,CASSLEGGQSYGYTF
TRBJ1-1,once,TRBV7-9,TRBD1,TGTGCCAGCGACAGGGCGAACACTGAAGCTTTCTTT,CASDRANTEAFF
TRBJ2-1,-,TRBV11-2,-,TGTGCCAGCAGCCCCGTAATGGACAATGAGCAGTTCTTC,CASSPVMDNEQFF
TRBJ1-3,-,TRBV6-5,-,TGTGCCAGCAGCCGTGGGTTGAGCTCTGGAAACACCATATATTTT,CASSRGLSSGNTIYF
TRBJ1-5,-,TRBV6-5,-,TGTGCCAGCTCACGGGACAGCAATCAGCCCCAGCATTTT,CASSRDSNQPQHF
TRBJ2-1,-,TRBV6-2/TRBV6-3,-,TGTGCCAGCAGTTACTCAGGGACAGGGAGGAGCGGGAGGTCCAATGAGCAGTTCTTC,CASSYSGTGRSGRSNEQFF
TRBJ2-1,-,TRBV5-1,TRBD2,TGCGCCAGCAGCTTGGACCTGGCTAGCGGATACAATGAGCAGTTCTTC,CASSLDLASGYNEQFF